This entry concerns a single T cell receptor beta chain. Its antigen is undetermined. This record comes from a study of cytomegalovirus exposure and HLA in healthy donors. The study's findings and limits: Productive status was seen about 90% or about 30% of the time for most TCR beta V segments in an earlier analysis. What was likely a sequencing artifact was a cluster of highly shared sequence variants. Later analysis suggested links between common viral pathogens and several top significant clusters.

With 60 Vbeta and 13 Jbeta primers, the PCR was carried out. The authors' processing: In a later analysis, of 70 million to 85 million unique beta chains, some 10 million appeared in at least two donors. Sequencing was performed with immunoSEQ multiplex PCR; in TCRdb, only in-frame clones are kept and a portion is missing. V and J calls and clone size are as listed in that table; D and trimming were resolved from the DNA. The table records 60,000 to 75,000 clones, around 76% of them present only once. The CDR3 runs to 14 residues. The V end lost 3 bases, the J end lost 5 bases, and 12 bases lay between the germline ends. Germline CDR1 MDHEN, CDR2 SYDVKM.

The rearrangement joins TRBV28 to TRBJ2-3; D ambiguous. This sequence originates from a woman aged 30 to 39 in good health and CMV-seropositive. The sample consisted of PBMCs. CDR3 sequence: CASSFTGDRDTQYF. The CDR3, as DNA: TGTGCCAGCAGTTTTACGGGTGATAGAGATACGCAGTATTTT.